This is a list of T cell receptor beta chains from one sample in a study of tumor-infiltrating lymphocytes in localized non-small cell lung cancer. The protocol was immunoSEQ multiplex PCR, while the TCRdb copy is restricted to in-frame clones and leaves out a portion. The sample lists around 14,000 clones; roughly 76% were seen once. The sequenced sample consisted of lung tumor tissue. The receptors here all came from a human donor with non-small cell lung cancer. The CDR3 runs from the conserved cysteine through the conserved F or W. The D gene is left open where the match is weak. The size entry is marked missing in some rows and otherwise reads once, few, many or a size class.

cdr3_aa,cdr3_nt,j_call,clone_size,v_call,d_call
CASSIDLWDNF,TGTGCCAGTAGTATAGATCTATGGGATAACTTC,TRBJ2-7,few,TRBV19,-
CASSLVAAAVSSYEQYF,TGTGCCAGCAGCTTGGTAGCGGCGGCGGTGAGCTCCTACGAGCAGTACTTC,TRBJ2-7,-,TRBV5-5,-
CASSDAGQGAEQYF,TGCGCCAGCAGTGATGCGGGACAGGGGGCCGAGCAGTACTTC,TRBJ2-7,few,TRBV10-2,TRBD1
CAWIGLRGYTF,TGTGCCTGGATCGGGCTGAGGGGCTACACCTTC,TRBJ1-2,-,TRBV30,-
CASSEGGQGMNTEAFF,TGCGCCAGCAGTGAGGGCGGACAGGGGATGAACACTGAAGCTTTCTTT,TRBJ1-1,-,TRBV10-1,TRBD1
CAISESGQGNEQFF,TGTGCCATCAGTGAGTCGGGACAGGGCAATGAGCAGTTCTTC,TRBJ2-1,-,TRBV10-3,TRBD1
CASSERPNPTRTDTQYF,TGTGCCAGCAGTGAAAGGCCTAACCCCACCCGCACAGATACGCAGTATTTT,TRBJ2-3,-,TRBV6-1,-
CASSLATGSGTEAFF,TGCGCCAGCAGCTTGGCGACAGGGTCGGGGACTGAAGCTTTCTTT,TRBJ1-1,-,TRBV5-1,TRBD1
CASSSQSQGAGEKLFF,TGCGCCAGCAGCTCCCAATCACAGGGGGCAGGGGAAAAACTGTTTTTT,TRBJ1-4,-,TRBV5-1,TRBD1
CASSFGLVGNEQFF,TGTGCCAGCAGCTTTGGACTAGTAGGGAATGAGCAGTTCTTC,TRBJ2-1,few,TRBV7-2,TRBD2
CAVRVQGRQTQYF,TGTGCCGTACGAGTCCAGGGGAGGCAGACCCAGTACTTC,TRBJ2-5,-,TRBV6-5,-
CASSDSGRSEAFF,TGCGCCAGCAGTGATTCAGGGAGATCTGAAGCTTTCTTT,TRBJ1-1,few,TRBV10-1,-
CASSFYSGRRGYNEQFF,TGTGCCAGCAGTTTTTATAGCGGGAGGAGGGGCTACAATGAGCAGTTCTTC,TRBJ2-1,-,TRBV7-9,TRBD2
CASSATTGATNEKLFF,TGTGCCAGCAGTGCAACGACAGGGGCCACTAATGAAAAACTGTTTTTT,TRBJ1-4,-,TRBV6-1,TRBD1
CASSHGDPRAGETQYF,TGTGCCAGCTCACATGGGGACCCCCGGGCGGGGGAGACCCAGTACTTC,TRBJ2-5,-,TRBV18,-
CASSPGQAEGTEAFF,TGTGCCAGCAGTCCCGGACAGGCAGAAGGCACTGAAGCTTTCTTT,TRBJ1-1,-,TRBV2,TRBD1
CASSSVTGYGGTGELFF,TGTGCCAGCAGCTCGGTGACAGGGTACGGTGGCACCGGGGAGCTGTTTTTT,TRBJ2-2,-,TRBV7-6,TRBD1
CASSDRANYGYTF,TGTGCCAGCAGTGACAGGGCTAACTATGGCTACACCTTC,TRBJ1-2,-,TRBV2,-
CSAANSGPGAKNIQYF,TGCAGCGCCGCGAACTCGGGGCCGGGGGCCAAAAACATTCAGTACTTC,TRBJ2-4,-,TRBV29-1,-
CSAYTKDTQYF,TGCAGTGCTTACACTAAGGATACGCAGTATTTT,TRBJ2-3,-,TRBV20-1,-
CASSPRETQYF,TGTGCCAGCTCACCGAGGGAGACCCAGTACTTC,TRBJ2-5,-,TRBV18,-
CATSSTRDGNQPQHF,TGTGCCACCAGCAGTACCCGGGACGGCAATCAGCCCCAGCATTTT,TRBJ1-5,-,TRBV15,-
CASSPDEKLFF,TGTGCCAGCAGCCCAGATGAAAAACTGTTTTTT,TRBJ1-4,-,TRBV2,-
CAISEAGVNEKLFF,TGTGCCATCAGTGAAGCGGGGGTAAACGAAAAACTGTTTTTT,TRBJ1-4,-,TRBV10-3,-
CASSVDPSYQPQHF,TGTGCCAGCAGTGTTGACCCCAGTTATCAGCCCCAGCATTTT,TRBJ1-5,-,TRBV2,-
CASSGGLAGEQYF,TGTGCCAGCAGCGGCGGACTAGCGGGCGAGCAGTACTTC,TRBJ2-7,-,TRBV5-4,TRBD2
CASSITLRWGEQFF,TGTGCCAGTAGTATAACGCTAAGGTGGGGTGAGCAGTTCTTC,TRBJ2-1,once,TRBV19,-